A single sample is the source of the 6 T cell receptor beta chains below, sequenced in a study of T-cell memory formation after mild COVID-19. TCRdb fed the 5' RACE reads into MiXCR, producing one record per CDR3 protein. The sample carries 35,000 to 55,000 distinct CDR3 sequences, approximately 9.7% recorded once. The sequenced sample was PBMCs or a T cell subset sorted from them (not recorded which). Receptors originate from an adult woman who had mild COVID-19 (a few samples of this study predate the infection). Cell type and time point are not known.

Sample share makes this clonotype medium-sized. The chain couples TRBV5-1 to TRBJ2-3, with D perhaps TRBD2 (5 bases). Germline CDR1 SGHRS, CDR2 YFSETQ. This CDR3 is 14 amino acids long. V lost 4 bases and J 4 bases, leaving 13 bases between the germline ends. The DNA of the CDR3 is TGCGCCAGCAGCGCCGGGCCCGGGGCAGATACGCAGTATTTT. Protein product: CASSAGPGADTQYF.

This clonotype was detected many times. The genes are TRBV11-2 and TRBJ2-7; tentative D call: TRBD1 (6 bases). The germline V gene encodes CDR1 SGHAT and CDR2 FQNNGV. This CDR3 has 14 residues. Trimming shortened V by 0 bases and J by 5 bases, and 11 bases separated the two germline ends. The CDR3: CASSLDQGLDEQYF. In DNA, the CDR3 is TGTGCCAGCAGCTTAGATCAGGGGCTGGACGAGCAGTACTTC.

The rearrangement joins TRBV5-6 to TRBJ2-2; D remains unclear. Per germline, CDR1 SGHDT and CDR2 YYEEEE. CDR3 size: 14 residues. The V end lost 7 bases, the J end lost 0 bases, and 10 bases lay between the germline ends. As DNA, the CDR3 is TGTGCCAGCCGGTCAGACCCGAACACCGGGGAGCTGTTTTTT. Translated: CASRSDPNTGELFF.

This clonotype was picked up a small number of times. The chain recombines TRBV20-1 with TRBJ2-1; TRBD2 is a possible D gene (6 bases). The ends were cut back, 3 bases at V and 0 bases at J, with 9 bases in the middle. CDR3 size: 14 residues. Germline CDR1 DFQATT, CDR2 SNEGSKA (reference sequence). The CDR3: CSARVADSYNEQFF. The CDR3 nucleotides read TGCAGTGCTAGGGTAGCGGACTCCTACAATGAGCAGTTCTTC.

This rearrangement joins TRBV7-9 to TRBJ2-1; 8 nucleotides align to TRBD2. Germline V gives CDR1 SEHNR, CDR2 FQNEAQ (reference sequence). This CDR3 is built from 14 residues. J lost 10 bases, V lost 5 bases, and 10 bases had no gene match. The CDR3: CASSTGASGLEQFF. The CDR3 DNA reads TGTGCCAGCAGCACGGGGGCTAGCGGGCTGGAGCAGTTCTTC.

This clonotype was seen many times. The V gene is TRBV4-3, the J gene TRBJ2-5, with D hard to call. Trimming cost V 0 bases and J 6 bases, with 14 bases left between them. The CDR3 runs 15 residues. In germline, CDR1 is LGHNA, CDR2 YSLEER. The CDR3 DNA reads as TGCGCCAGCAGCCAAGATCCGGGCCAGGCTAAGACCCAGTACTTC. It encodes CASSQDPGQAKTQYF.